The 6 T cell receptor beta chains given below trace back to one sample, sequenced in a study of cytomegalovirus exposure and HLA in healthy donors. The PCR was carried out with 60 Vbeta primers and 13 Jbeta primers. Clones were read by immunoSEQ multiplex PCR, and TCRdb kept only the in-frame ones, dropping some. This table holds about 140,000 clones, about 79% found once. The specimen sequenced was PBMCs. These receptors all come from a male donor in good health and CMV-seronegative.

The chain uses TRBV11-2 and TRBJ2-1; D call uncertain. This CDR3 contains 13 residues. V gave up 1 base and J gave up 4 bases, with 5 bases separating them. Germline-derived CDR1 and CDR2 are SGHAT and FQNNGV. This CDR3 is CASSLGHYNEQFF. The CDR3 bases are TGTGCCAGCAGCTTAGGACATTACAATGAGCAGTTCTTC.

The chain recombines TRBV18 with TRBJ2-5; TRBD2 matches at 11 bases. The J call could be wrong; TRBJ2-7 is a better fit for the DNA end. This CDR3 is built from 16 residues. The germline CDR1 and CDR2 sequences are KGHSH and LQKENI. The CDR3 region is CASSPQTSGISYEQYF. CDR3 DNA: TGTGCCAGCTCACCGCAGACTAGCGGGATTTCCTACGAGCAGTACTTC.

The chain employs TRBV4-2 and TRBJ1-5; perhaps TRBD1 as D (6 bases). This CDR3 region has 15 residues. Germline V gene data show CDR1 as LGHNA and CDR2 as YNFKEQ. With 6 bases removed from V and 3 bases from J, the gap between germline ends came to 15 bases. The CDR3 DNA reads TGTGCCAGCAGTCCCAACAGGGTTCCCAATCAGCCCCAGCATTTT. As protein: CASSPNRVPNQPQHF.

The chain's CDR3 is CASQGSNYGYTF. As DNA, the CDR3 is TGTGCCAGCCAGGGGTCTAACTATGGCTACACCTTC. The V gene is TRBV9, the J gene TRBJ1-2; perhaps TRBD1 as D (6 bases). Germline CDR1 reads SGDLS; CDR2 reads YYNGEE. V dropped 7 bases and J dropped 0 bases, with 7 bases sitting between them. The CDR3 consists of 12 residues.

This chain links TRBV7-9 with TRBJ1-4; D gene ambiguous. The CDR3 runs to 13 residues. Germline CDR1 and CDR2: SEHNR and FQNEAQ (reference sequence). V was cut by 1 base and J by 4 bases, with 4 bases left in between. CDR3 region: CASSLGSNEKLFF. CDR3 nucleotide sequence: TGTGCCAGCAGCTTAGGGAGTAATGAAAAACTGTTTTTT.

The chain has TRBV4-1 and TRBJ1-1; D is possibly TRBD1 (5 bases). CDR1 and CDR2 from the germline V gene are MGHRA and YSYEKL. Trimming removed 10 bases from V and 0 bases from J, with 18 bases in between. The CDR3 extends over 15 amino acids. CDR3 DNA: TGCGCCACCCGTGACTCGGGGGGGGTGAACACTGAAGCTTTCTTT. Encoded protein: CATRDSGGVNTEAFF.